One T cell receptor (beta chain) is described in this entry. What this receptor recognizes is not known. No base quality information exists; no much larger clone differs at one position. This entry comes from a study of T-cell reconstitution after alpha-beta-depleted transplantation in children listed by TCRdb under 2016. Background for the entire study: T-cell immune reconstitution after TCRalphabeta/CD19-depleted allogeneic hematopoietic cell transplantation in children was quantitatively tracked in the study by means of TCR repertoire profiling.

V loses 0 bases, J loses 1 base, and the germline ends lie 9 bases apart. CDR1 is given as MNHEY and CDR2 as SMNVEV, both from the germline V gene (reference sequence). Measured from the cysteine to the phenylalanine, the CDR3 is 15 residues long. The sequence is cut down to CDR3 DNA, 45 bases in frame from base 1. The receptor library was made with PCR. The listed sequencing device is Illumina HiSeq 2500. Molecular barcoding was employed in the preparation of TCR libraries, with unique molecular identifiers being used to normalize TCRbeta repertoire quantification. TCRdb reprocessing: public reads trimmed at Q25 with fastp, clones called with MiXCR, in-frame beta chains kept. Each entry is one CDR3 protein sequence, shown with its most common DNA and genes. This sample has almost 500,000 distinct CDR3 sequences in its table, and 12% of those were observed once. The ten most abundant clones make up 4.5% to 6% of the sample.

Material: PBMCs from the stem cell graft donor, obtained from the stem cell graft. The sequence links TRBV27 to TRBJ1-1, with TRBD1 tentatively as D gene (6 bases match). The TCR sequence derives from a human donor who donated a stem cell graft to a child with combined immunodeficiency. The nucleotide sequence reads as follows: TGTGCCAGCAGTTTATCGGGGGCAGGGAACACTGAAGCTTTCTTT. Its product reads: CASSLSGAGNTEAFF.